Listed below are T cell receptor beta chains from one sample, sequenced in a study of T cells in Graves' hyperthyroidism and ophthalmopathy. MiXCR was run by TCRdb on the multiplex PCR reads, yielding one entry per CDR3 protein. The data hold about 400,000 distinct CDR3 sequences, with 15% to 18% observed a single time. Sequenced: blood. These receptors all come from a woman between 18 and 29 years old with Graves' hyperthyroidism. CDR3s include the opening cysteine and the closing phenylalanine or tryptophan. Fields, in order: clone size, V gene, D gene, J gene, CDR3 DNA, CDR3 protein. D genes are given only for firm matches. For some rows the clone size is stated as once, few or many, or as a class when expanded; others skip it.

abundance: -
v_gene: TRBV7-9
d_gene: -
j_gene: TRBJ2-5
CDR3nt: TGTGCCAGCAGCTTAGCCAGGGAGGTCGAGACCCAGTACTTC
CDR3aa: CASSLAREVETQYF

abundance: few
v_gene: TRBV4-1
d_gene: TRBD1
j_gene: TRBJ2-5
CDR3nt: TGCGCCAGCAGCCGAGACAGGGAGCAGACCCAGTACTTC
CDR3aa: CASSRDREQTQYF

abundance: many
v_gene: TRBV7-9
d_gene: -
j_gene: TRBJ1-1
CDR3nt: TGTGCCAGCAGCCCCCCCTCCAGCTTGAACACTGAAGCTTTCTTT
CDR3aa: CASSPPSSLNTEAFF

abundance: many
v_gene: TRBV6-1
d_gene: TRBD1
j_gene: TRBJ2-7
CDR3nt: TGTGCCAGCAGTGCATGGGACAGCTACGAGCAGTACTTC
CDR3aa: CASSAWDSYEQYF

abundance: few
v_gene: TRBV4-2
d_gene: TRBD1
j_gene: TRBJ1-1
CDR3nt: TGTGCCAGCAGCCTGTCCGGGACAGAGGTTCAGATGAACACTGAAGCTTTCTTT
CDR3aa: CASSLSGTEVQMNTEAFF

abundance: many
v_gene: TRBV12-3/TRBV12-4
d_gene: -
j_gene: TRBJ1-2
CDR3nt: TGTGCCAGCAGTTTAATTGAGGACAGTAACTATGGCTACACCTTC
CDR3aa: CASSLIEDSNYGYTF

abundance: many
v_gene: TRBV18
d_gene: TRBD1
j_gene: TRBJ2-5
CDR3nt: TGTGCCAGCTCCCTCAGGACAGGGAGAGACGAGACCCAGTACTTC
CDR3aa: CASSLRTGRDETQYF

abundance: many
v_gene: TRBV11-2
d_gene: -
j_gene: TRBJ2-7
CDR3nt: TGTGCCAGCAGCTTAGGGGGCCGGGACTACGAGCAGTACTTC
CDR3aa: CASSLGGRDYEQYF

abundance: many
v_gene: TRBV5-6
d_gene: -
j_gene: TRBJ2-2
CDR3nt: TGTGCCAGCAGCTTGAGTCTGACCGGGGAGCTGTTTTTT
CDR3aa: CASSLSLTGELFF

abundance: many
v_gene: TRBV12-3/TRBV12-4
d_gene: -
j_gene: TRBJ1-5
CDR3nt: TGTGCCAGCAGTTTAGCGACAGTTTATAGCAATCAGCCCCAGCATTTT
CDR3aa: CASSLATVYSNQPQHF

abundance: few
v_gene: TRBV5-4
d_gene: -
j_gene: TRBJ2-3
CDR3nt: TGTGCCAGCAGCGAATCCTTAGGGGATACGCAGTATTTT
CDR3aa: CASSESLGDTQYF

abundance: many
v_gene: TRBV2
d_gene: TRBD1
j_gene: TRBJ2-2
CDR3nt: TGTGCCAGCAGTGATCTCCCAGGGGGAACCGGGGAGCTGTTTTTT
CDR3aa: CASSDLPGGTGELFF

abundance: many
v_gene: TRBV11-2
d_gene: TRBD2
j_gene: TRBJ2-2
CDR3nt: TGTGCCAGCAGCCTCCGACTAGCGGGAGGGCCGGGCGGGGAGCTGTTTTTT
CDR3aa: CASSLRLAGGPGGELFF

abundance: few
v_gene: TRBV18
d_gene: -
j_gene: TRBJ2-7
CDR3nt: TGTGCCAGCTCACCAATGGACGCTTCCTACGAGCAGTACTTC
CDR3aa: CASSPMDASYEQYF

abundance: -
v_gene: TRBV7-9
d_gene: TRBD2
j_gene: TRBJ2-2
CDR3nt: TGTGCCAGCAGGAGGACGGCTAGCGGGGGTTCCGGGGAGCTGTTTTTT
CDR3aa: CASRRTASGGSGELFF

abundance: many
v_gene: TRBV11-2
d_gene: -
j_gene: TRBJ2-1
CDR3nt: TGTGCCAGCAGCTCCCGACAGGTTGAGCAGTTCTTC
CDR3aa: CASSSRQVEQFF

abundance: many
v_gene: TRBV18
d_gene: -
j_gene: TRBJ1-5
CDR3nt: TGTGCCAGCTCACCCACCGAACTCAATCAGCCCCAGCATTTT
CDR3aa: CASSPTELNQPQHF

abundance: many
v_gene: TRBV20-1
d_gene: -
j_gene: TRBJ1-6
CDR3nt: TGCAGTGCTAGAGTTAAGGGTACTATTACTAATTCACCCCTCCACTTT
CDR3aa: CSARVKGTITNSPLHF